These 2 T cell receptor beta chains share one sample of origin, sequenced in a study of low-dose radiotherapy and immunotherapy resistance in tumors (dated by TCRdb to the early 2020s). The time point label of this sample denotes: before trial treatment. TCRdb names Illumina HiSeq 2500 as the instrument used. To make first-strand cDNA, Superscript III was used along with a set of TRAV- and TRBV-specific primers so that both the TCRalpha and TCRbeta chains were covered. TCRs were amplified for 20 to 25 PCR cycles with Phusion, using a constant-region primer paired with the adapter attached to the V primers. TCRdb's own reprocessing of the public reads used fastp at Q25 and MiXCR and kept productive beta chains. CDR3 protein duplicates are merged, each entry listing the most common genes and DNA. This sample gives tens of thousands of distinct CDR3 sequences in total; over 15% of them show up just once. About 2.5% of the sample belongs to the ten largest clones.

The sample consisted of PBMCs, taken before treatment. All receptors come from a male donor with prostate cancer.

This clonotype was counted ten times or more. The V and J genes are TRBV19 and TRBJ2-2; D is uncertain. The CDR3 covers 11 residues. Trimming stripped 8 bases from V and 1 base from J, with 2 bases between. Per germline, CDR1 LNHDA and CDR2 SQIVND (reference sequence). In DNA, the CDR3 is TGTGCCAGTTGGAACACCGGGGAGCTGTTTTTT. Translation gives CASWNTGELFF.

With respect to this clonotype: A read error likely explains this, since a far larger clone differs by one base. The chain uses TRBV29-1 and TRBJ2-1; no clear D. Trimming stripped 4 bases from V and 10 bases from J, with 11 bases between. The CDR3 is 11 residues long. Germline-derived CDR1 and CDR2 are SQVTM and ANQGSEA. CDR3 residues: CSVGFSYEQFF. DNA for the CDR3: TGCAGCGTTGGCTTCAGCTACGAGCAGTTCTTC.